This is a list of T cell receptor beta chains from one sample in a study of T cells after yellow fever vaccination. TCRdb analysed the 5' RACE reads with MiXCR anew, one entry per CDR3 protein. The sample lists some 320,000 distinct CDR3 sequences, 3.5% to 5% seen once, with approximately 20% in the top ten. Source: PBMCs, taken 15 days after the yellow fever booster vaccination. The source is a young man who received the YFV17D yellow fever vaccine. CDR3s include the opening cysteine and the closing phenylalanine or tryptophan. A D gene is named only where the DNA matches it firmly.

cdr3_length j_call d_call v_call cdr3_aa
14 TRBJ2-5 TRBD1 TRBV15 CATSIGQGQETQYF
15 TRBJ1-2 - TRBV5-1 CASSLGQTPHYGYTF
15 TRBJ2-7 TRBD2 TRBV27 CASSFRGGGSYEQYF
18 TRBJ2-1 TRBD2 TRBV5-1 CASSFSSPASGVYNEQFF
15 TRBJ2-7 TRBD1 TRBV7-2 CASSRGTGTLYEQYF
13 TRBJ2-4 - TRBV7-9 CASSSDAPGIQYF
14 TRBJ1-1 - TRBV6-5 CASSYYPKSAEAFF
18 TRBJ2-3 - TRBV6-5 CASSQPLSGRGDRDTQYF
12 TRBJ1-1 - TRBV4-1 CASSQGLPEAFF
12 TRBJ1-1 - TRBV4-2 CASSQERARAFF
16 TRBJ1-6 - TRBV20-1 CSARGIQQVEDSPLHF
14 TRBJ1-1 - TRBV19 CASHDPRGGTEAFF
15 TRBJ1-5 - TRBV6-1 CASIGQPRGNQPQHF
15 TRBJ2-3 - TRBV18 CASSPRTAPTDTQYF
17 TRBJ1-3 - TRBV9 CASSVSSVGQTGNTIYF
16 TRBJ1-5 - TRBV7-2 CASSLEAGPGRPPQHF
18 TRBJ2-6 - TRBV7-2 CASTPRRLTGSGANVLTF
14 TRBJ2-1 TRBD1 TRBV5-1 CASKRTGGYNEQFF
13 TRBJ2-3 - TRBV6-2/TRBV6-3 CASSAFFTDTQYF
13 TRBJ1-4 - TRBV5-1 CASSDGGREKLFF
14 TRBJ2-7 TRBD1 TRBV5-8 CASTGKTGGREQYF
17 TRBJ1-1 TRBD1 TRBV27 CASTPLWGTGRDTEAFF
12 TRBJ1-2 - TRBV20-1 CSAGRAQDGYTF
12 TRBJ1-1 - TRBV12-3/TRBV12-4 CASRTRTSEAFF
14 TRBJ2-4 - TRBV5-1 CASSLAQSEDIQYF
15 TRBJ1-1 - TRBV7-3 CASSPQGSMNTEAFF
13 TRBJ1-2 TRBD1 TRBV7-3 CASSPGQGGGYTF
15 TRBJ2-4 TRBD1 TRBV3-1 CASSQDMGQGNIQYF
16 TRBJ2-1 TRBD2 TRBV5-5 CASSPAVAGEYNEQFF
17 TRBJ1-3 - TRBV7-2 CASSFSALPGSGNTIYF
16 TRBJ1-5 - TRBV3-1 CASSQRGGGGNQPQHF
15 TRBJ1-5 TRBD1 TRBV4-1 CASSKDRGGHQPQHF
15 TRBJ2-7 TRBD1 TRBV4-3 CASSPLPGQPYEQYF
15 TRBJ2-2 - TRBV5-6 CASSLLSPDTGELFF
13 TRBJ1-6 - TRBV25-1 CASSEPLQASLHF
14 TRBJ1-5 - TRBV2 CASSGQVRDQPQHF
13 TRBJ2-1 - TRBV4-1 CASSQDRVNEQFF
12 TRBJ2-7 - TRBV29-1 CSVGGGWSEQYF
13 TRBJ2-7 - TRBV12-3/TRBV12-4 CASSLTSDYKQYF
15 TRBJ1-2 - TRBV6-5 CASSYTITGNYGYTF
14 TRBJ2-7 TRBD2 TRBV20-1 CSARNPREGWEQYF
12 TRBJ2-2 - TRBV20-1 CSARFYSGELFF